Presented here are 3 T cell receptor beta chains from one specimen sequenced in a study of shared T cell receptors in the human thymus. Sequencing was performed with immunoSEQ multiplex PCR; in TCRdb, only in-frame clones are kept and a portion is missing. The sample consists of 700,000 or so clones, 80% to 90% of them appearing once. These same records also appear under a second study, on human thymus T cells.

Sequencing was performed on thymocytes. The receptors stem from a girl under two years old with a congenital heart defect.

The chain has TRBV20-1 and TRBJ1-1; D unresolved. Trimming took 0 bases from V and 14 from J, leaving 13 bases between them. The CDR3 has 11 amino acids. Germline lookup yields CDR1 DFQATT and CDR2 SNEGSKA (reference sequence). The CDR3 DNA sequence: TGCAGTGCTAGAGAATCACTGAGTTGGTTCTTT. This translates into CSARESLSWFF.

This rearrangement joins TRBV18 to TRBJ1-1; D remains unclear. CDR1 and CDR2 (germline): KGHSH, LQKENI. Trimming took 3 bases from V and 4 from J, leaving 6 bases between them. This CDR3 has 12 residues. The DNA for the CDR3 is TGTGCCAGCTCACCGACTGGCACTGAAGCTTTCTTT. It codes for CASSPTGTEAFF.

The chain links TRBV5-6 to TRBJ1-4, with D hard to call. Germline V gene lookup returns CDR1 SGHDT and CDR2 YYEEEE. V shed 1 base and J shed 5 bases, with 9 bases lying between them. The CDR3 is 14 residues long. The CDR3 DNA sequence: TGTGCCAGCAGCTTGATCGGGAAGAATGAAAAACTGTTTTTT. It translates to CASSLIGKNEKLFF.